The 17 T cell receptor beta chains below were found in one sample sequenced in a study of CD8 T cells in ankylosing spondylitis. Study-wide points: Typical of ankylosing spondylitis blood, it appeared, was a TCR beta motif of eight highly homologous variants.

Their antigen targets remain unknown. TCRdb itself ran the 5' RACE reads through MiXCR, one entry per CDR3 protein. The sample has about 450,000 distinct CDR3 sequences, roughly a quarter seen once. Sequencing used blood, either unsorted or a sorted T cell fraction (not recorded which). Every receptor here comes from a male donor with ankylosing spondylitis.

The chain uses TRBV6-2 or TRBV6-3 and TRBJ2-7; the D gene is possibly TRBD2 (5 bases). The V gene lost 0 bases and the J gene lost 3 bases, with 18 bases spanning the gap. CDR3 length: 17 residues. Per germline, CDR1 MNHEY and CDR2 SVGEGT. CDR3: CASSYSIGQEALYEQYV. The CDR3 DNA reads as TGTGCCAGCAGTTACTCGATTGGGCAGGAGGCACTCTACGAGCAGTACGTC.

The chain links TRBV5-1 to TRBJ2-7; the D is unclear. Germline assignment: CDR1 SGHRS and CDR2 YFSETQ. The CDR3 is 14 amino acids. Between the trimmed V and J ends, which lost 0 bases and 5 bases, there was a span of 12 bases. The CDR3 DNA follows: TGCGCCAGCAGCTTGGGACCCACAGAGGACGAGCAGTACTTC. This codes for CASSLGPTEDEQYF.

V and J are TRBV10-3 and TRBJ2-1; 7 nucleotides agree with TRBD2. With V trimmed by 7 bases and J by 4 bases, 10 bases remained unmatched. CDR1 is ENHRY and CDR2 is SYGVKD in the germline V gene. CDR3 length: 15 residues. CDR3 loop: CAITSLASGYNEQFF. The CDR3, as DNA: TGTGCCATCACCTCCCTGGCTAGCGGATACAATGAGCAGTTCTTC.

This clonotype was seen at least ten times. This chain joins TRBV5-1 and TRBJ2-5, with D perhaps matching TRBD1 or TRBD2 (7 bases each). Trimming took 3 bases from V and 5 from J, leaving 14 bases between them. The CDR3 runs 14 residues. Germline CDR1 is SGHRS and CDR2 is YFSETQ. The DNA of the CDR3 is TGCGCCAGCAGCTCAGCAGGGGGGGACGAGACCCAGTACTTC. This encodes CASSSAGGDETQYF.

This clonotype was found a few times. This chain joins TRBV20-1 and TRBJ2-1; 7 bases align to TRBD2. Losses at the gene ends were 1 base for V and 4 bases for J; bases not matched to a gene: 7. The CDR3 has 15 amino acids. Germline CDR1 is DFQATT and CDR2 is SNEGSKA (reference sequence). The CDR3 DNA reads as TGCAGTGCTAGAGGCCACGCTAGCGGATACAATGAGCAGTTCTTC. Its protein is CSARGHASGYNEQFF.

In this sample, this clonotype turned up a few times. V gene TRBV11-3 combines with J gene TRBJ2-1; perhaps TRBD2 as D (6 bases). The germline gives CDR1 SGHNT, CDR2 YENEEA. Trimming took 5 bases from V and 0 from J, leaving 11 bases between them. CDR3 size: 15 residues. This CDR3 reads CASSANSGSYNEQFF. The CDR3 DNA follows: TGTGCCAGCAGCGCCAATAGCGGCTCCTACAATGAGCAGTTCTTC.

The chain uses TRBV20-1 and TRBJ1-1, with no clear D. The CDR3 extends over 11 amino acids. With 0 bases removed from V and 11 bases from J, the gap between germline ends came to 10 bases. In germline, CDR1 is DFQATT, CDR2 SNEGSKA (reference sequence). Here the CDR3 DNA reads TGCAGTGCTAGAGATTGGCAGCGGGCTTTCTTT. Its translation: CSARDWQRAFF.

This sequence joins TRBV28 and TRBJ2-1; 12 positions agree with TRBD2. The length of the CDR3 is 16 residues. CDR1 and CDR2 from the germline V gene are MDHEN and SYDVKM. The ends lost 3 bases at V and 2 bases at J; junction bases unmatched: 2. CDR3 in amino acids: CASSFRTSGTYNEQFF. The CDR3 DNA reads as TGTGCCAGCAGTTTCCGGACTAGCGGGACCTACAATGAGCAGTTCTTC.

The chain joins TRBV10-1 to TRBJ2-7, with TRBD1 matching over 9 bases. The CDR3 sequence is 15 residues long. Germline CDR1 and CDR2: WNHNN and SYGVQD (reference sequence). Trimming removed 0 bases from V and 1 base from J; junction bases left unmatched: 1. The CDR3 nucleotides read TGCGCCAGCAGTGAGTCGGGACAGGGATCCTACGAGCAGTACTTC. Residues: CASSESGQGSYEQYF.

This clonotype was counted between two and nine times. The gene calls are TRBV3-1 and TRBJ2-7; 8 bases are a match to TRBD1. There are 14 residues in the CDR3. CDR1 and CDR2 (germline): LGHDT, YNNKEL (reference sequence). After removal of 0 bases from V and 5 bases from J, the junction contained 3 bases not matched to a gene. CDR3 nucleotides: TGTGCCAGCAGCCAAGAGGGACAGGATAACGAGCAGTACTTC. It is translated as CASSQEGQDNEQYF.

This clonotype was detected a few times. This chain joins TRBV2 and TRBJ2-3; D perhaps matches TRBD2 (6 bases). From germline, CDR1 is SNHLY and CDR2 FYNNEI. The CDR3 is 15 amino acids. V was shortened by 6 bases and J by 0 bases, with 13 bases between the two germline ends. The CDR3 DNA sequence: TGTGCCAGCAGCCGACTAGTTTCTAGCACAGATACGCAGTATTTT. Translating it yields CASSRLVSSTDTQYF.

This clonotype was found a few times. The chain carries TRBV7-2 and TRBJ1-4; possibly TRBD1 for D (6 bases). The germline CDR1 and CDR2 sequences are SGHTA and FQGNSA. This CDR3 contains 15 residues. Between the trimmed V and J ends, which lost 3 bases and 5 bases, there was a span of 13 bases. The CDR3 protein is CASSFARGGNEKLFF. Written as DNA, the CDR3 is TGTGCCAGCAGCTTTGCCAGGGGCGGGAATGAAAAACTGTTTTTT.

The chain carries TRBV19 and TRBJ2-1; 12 bases line up with TRBD2. The CDR3 runs 16 residues. The germline CDR1 and CDR2 sequences are LNHDA and SQIVND (reference sequence). Trimming removed 7 bases from V and 8 bases from J; junction bases left unmatched: 12. The CDR3 sequence is CASNGLAGGPRDEQFF. In nucleotides, the CDR3 is TGTGCCAGTAATGGGCTAGCGGGAGGGCCCAGGGATGAGCAGTTCTTC. The variable domain in full, with the rest retrieved from reference TRBV19 and TRBJ2-1, is DGGITQSPKYLFRKEGQNVTLSCEQNLNHDAMYWYRQDPGQGLRLIYYSQIVNDFQKGDIAEGYSVSREKKESFPLTVTSAQKNPTAFYLCASNGLAGGPRDEQFFGPGTRLTVL.

The chain links TRBV27 to TRBJ2-5, with 16 bases aligning to TRBD2. CDR1 and CDR2 from the germline V gene are MNHEY and SMNVEV (reference sequence). V gave up 6 bases and J gave up 4 bases; unmatched junction bases: 8. This CDR3 has 17 amino acids. In nucleotides, the CDR3 is TGTGCCAGCAGAAGGGGACTAGCGGGGGGGTCGGGAGAGACCCAGTACTTC. Its protein product is CASRRGLAGGSGETQYF.

This clonotype was picked up a small number of times. V usage is TRBV7-2 and J usage is TRBJ1-1, with D possibly being TRBD1 (5 bases). The CDR3 runs to 14 residues. CDR1 and CDR2 (germline): SGHTA, FQGNSA. V lost 1 base and J 8 bases, leaving 14 bases between the germline ends. The CDR3 reads CASSLGTLNREAFF. The CDR3 nucleotides read TGTGCCAGCAGCTTAGGGACACTGAACCGGGAAGCTTTCTTT.

This chain links TRBV20-1 with TRBJ2-1; TRBD2 matches 7 bases. With 5 bases clipped from V and 5 bases from J, the junction kept 15 bases outside the gene matches. CDR1 and CDR2 (germline): DFQATT, SNEGSKA (reference sequence). The CDR3 spans 16 residues. The CDR3 loop reads CSAPDPLTSADNEQFF. The CDR3 DNA follows: TGCAGTGCTCCCGACCCCCTTACTAGCGCCGACAATGAGCAGTTCTTC.

This rearrangement joins TRBV11-1 to TRBJ2-5; 11 nucleotides agree with TRBD2. Trimming at V came to 4 bases and at J to 4 bases, leaving 17 bases not matched to a gene. Germline CDR1 reads SGHAT; CDR2 reads FQDESV (reference sequence). The length of the CDR3 is 19 residues. The CDR3 here is CASSSLTSGSQLTRETQYF. The CDR3 DNA reads as TGTGCCAGCAGCTCCCTTACTAGCGGGAGTCAGCTTACCAGAGAGACCCAGTACTTC.